Presented here are 22 T cell receptor beta chains from one specimen sequenced in a study of T cells in Graves' hyperthyroidism and ophthalmopathy (dated by TCRdb to between 2018 and 2020). The library came from multiplex PCR. Sequencing instrument: Illumina HiSeq 2000. The TCR beta CDR3 regions were amplified from RNA transcripts. The first round of RT-PCR for the TCR CDR3 was performed with the HTBI primer set and the Qiagen OneStep RT-PCR kit. The raw public data were reprocessed by TCRdb itself: fastp quality trimming at Q25, MiXCR clonotype calling, in-frame beta chains only. Every entry covers one CDR3 protein and lists the most common genes and DNA from its rows. The sample table lists 560,000 or so distinct CDR3 sequences, about 20% of them with a count of one. Together, the top ten hold 47% of the sample. Input material: blood. These receptors were obtained from a man aged 40-50 years with Graves' ophthalmopathy.

This clonotype has a handful of counts. This chain connects TRBV3-1 to TRBJ2-2; 7 nucleotides agree with TRBD2. The CDR3 is 15 amino acids. Per germline, CDR1 LGHDT and CDR2 YNNKEL (reference sequence). V trimming: 0 bases; J trimming: 8 bases; junction bases outside the gene matches: 6. The CDR3 DNA reads TGTGCCAGCAGCCAAGAAAGAGCGGGGTTAGGGGAGCTGTTTTTT. It is translated as CASSQERAGLGELFF.

There are many counts of this clonotype. CDR3 in amino acids: CASSDGTYYGYTF. The CDR3 region has the DNA TGTGCCAGCAGTGACGGCACCTACTATGGCTACACCTTC. The V call is TRBV2, the J call TRBJ1-2, with D unresolved. The CDR3 runs to 13 residues. The germline V gene encodes CDR1 SNHLY and CDR2 FYNNEI. V lost 3 bases, J lost 3 bases, and 8 bases lay in between.

This clonotype was seen many times. The chain carries TRBV11-3 and TRBJ2-1, with 9 bases matching TRBD2. CDR3 length: 16 residues. The germline gives CDR1 SGHNT, CDR2 YENEEA. V gave up 5 bases and J gave up 2 bases; unmatched junction bases: 7. The CDR3 sequence is CASSVRSSGTYNEQFF. The CDR3 DNA reads TGTGCCAGCAGCGTACGGTCTAGCGGGACCTACAATGAGCAGTTCTTC. Full variable domain (outside the CDR3, taken from reference TRBV11-3 and TRBJ2-1): EAGVVQSPRYKIIEKKQPVAFWCNPISGHNTLYWYLQNLGQGPELLIRYENEEAVDDSQLPKDRFSAERLKGVDSTLKIQPAELGDSAVYLCASSVRSSGTYNEQFFGPGTRLTVL.

The chain recombines TRBV18 with TRBJ1-5; D uncertain. Germline CDR1 and CDR2: KGHSH and LQKENI. CDR3 size: 14 residues. V lost 1 base and J 5 bases, leaving 9 bases between the germline ends. The CDR3 DNA reads TGTGCCAGCTCACCACAGCGCTCCCATCAGCCCCAGCATTTT. This codes for CASSPQRSHQPQHF. Looking up the rest from reference TRBV18 and TRBJ1-5 gives the full variable domain: NAGVMQNPRHLVRRRGQEARLRCSPMKGHSHVYWYRQLPEEGLKFMVYLQKENIIDESGMPKERFSAEFPKEGPSILRIQQVVRGDSAAYFCASSPQRSHQPQHFGDGTRLSIL.

This chain uses TRBV30 with TRBJ1-5, with D perhaps matching TRBD1 (6 bases). Trimming cost V 3 bases and J 3 bases, with 18 bases left between them. The CDR3 contains 16 residues. CDR1 GTSNPN and CDR2 SVGIG come from the germline V gene (reference sequence). The CDR3 protein is CAWSSGAGVSNQPQHF. Written as DNA, the CDR3 is TGTGCCTGGAGCTCCGGGGCAGGGGTATCCAATCAGCCCCAGCATTTT.

This clonotype occurred a few times. The chain couples TRBV3-1 to TRBJ1-2; the match to TRBD1 covers 8 bases. CDR1 is LGHDT, CDR2 YNNKEL, per germline (reference sequence). The CDR3 has 13 amino acids. V dropped 2 bases and J dropped 8; count of bases not matched to a gene: 4. The CDR3 loop is CASSQSGTGGYTF. The CDR3 region has the DNA TGTGCCAGCAGCCAATCCGGGACAGGAGGCTACACCTTC.

This clonotype turned up a few times. The chain is built from TRBV27 and TRBJ2-5, with TRBD2 matching 13 bases. The CDR3 contains 15 residues. Per germline, CDR1 MNHEY and CDR2 SMNVEV (reference sequence). V shed 6 bases, J shed 4 bases, and the junction held 5 bases outside the gene matches. In DNA form, the CDR3 reads TGTGCCAGCAGCCGGACTAGCGGGAGAATAGAGACCCAGTACTTC. It translates to CASSRTSGRIETQYF.

The J gene is TRBJ2-3, the V gene TRBV18; D remains ambiguous. V lost 4 bases and J 0 bases, leaving 14 bases between the germline ends. The germline CDR1 and CDR2 sequences are KGHSH and LQKENI. The CDR3 spans 16 residues. DNA of the CDR3: TGTGCCAGCTCACGTCGGGCAGTCACTAGCACAGATACGCAGTATTTT. This translates into CASSRRAVTSTDTQYF.

This chain links TRBV11-1 with TRBJ2-7; 13 bases agree with TRBD2. Looked up from germline, CDR1 is SGHAT and CDR2 is FQDESV (reference sequence). This CDR3 is built from 17 residues. J lost 4 bases, V lost 6 bases, and 12 bases had no gene match. DNA of the CDR3: TGTGCCAGCAGTCTCGGGACTAGCGGGATCGTAGGGTACGAGCAGTACTTC. Its protein product is CASSLGTSGIVGYEQYF.

J is TRBJ1-2 and V is TRBV7-9; 7 nucleotides match TRBD1. This CDR3 is 15 amino acids long. Germline-derived CDR1 and CDR2 are SEHNR and FQNEAQ (reference sequence). Trimming cost V 6 bases and J 6 bases; bases outside gene matches: 13. The CDR3 loop reads CASSRGGGTDNGYTF. DNA for the CDR3: TGTGCCAGCAGTAGAGGCGGCGGGACAGATAATGGCTACACCTTC.

The chain carries TRBV5-1 and TRBJ2-7; maybe TRBD2 (6 bases). Germline V gives CDR1 SGHRS, CDR2 YFSETQ. The CDR3 has 14 residues. V lost 5 bases, J lost 1 base, and 13 bases lay in between. The CDR3 nucleotides read TGCGCCAGCAGGGCGTGGGGGACTTCCTACGAGCAGTACTTC. Translating it yields CASRAWGTSYEQYF.

This clonotype has at least ten counts. J is TRBJ1-5 and V is TRBV3-1; D gene uncertain. The germline CDR1 and CDR2 sequences are LGHDT and YNNKEL (reference sequence). The germline V and J ends were trimmed by 1 base and 2 bases, with 18 bases remaining between them. This CDR3 spans 18 amino acids. CDR3 amino acids: CASSQVMLGKKGNQPQHF. The CDR3 bases are TGTGCCAGCAGCCAAGTAATGTTGGGCAAGAAAGGCAATCAGCCCCAGCATTTT. Full variable domain (rest looked up from reference TRBV3-1 and TRBJ1-5): DTAVSQTPKYLVTQMGNDKSIKCEQNLGHDTMYWYKQDSKKFLKIMFSYNNKELIINETVPNRFSPKSPDKAHLNLHINSLELGDSAVYFCASSQVMLGKKGNQPQHFGDGTRLSIL.

This clonotype was found many times. The junction departs from germline at one end; a sequencing error may be responsible. J is TRBJ2-5 and V is TRBV7-2; D is perhaps TRBD1 (6 bases). CDR1 and CDR2 from the germline V gene are SGHTA and FQGNSA. CDR3 length: 14 amino acids. CDR3 amino acids: CASSLGTHQETQYF. The CDR3 DNA sequence: TGTGCCAGCAGTTTAGGGACACACCAAGAGACCCAGTACTTC. Based on the CDR3 plus reference TRBV7-2 and TRBJ2-5, the full variable domain is GAGVSQSPSNKVTEKGKDVELRCDPISGHTALYWYRQSLGQGLEFLIYFQGNSAPDKSGLPSDRFSAERTGGSVSTLTIQRTQQEDSAVYLCASSLGTHQETQYFGPGTRLLVL.

This rearrangement joins TRBV9 to TRBJ2-7; possible D gene TRBD2, 5 bases. V lost 0 bases and J lost 0, with 10 bases in between. This CDR3 spans 15 amino acids. CDR1 and CDR2 from the germline V gene are SGDLS and YYNGEE. The CDR3 coding sequence is TGTGCCAGCAGCGTAGCAGCGGAGAGCTCCTACGAGCAGTACTTC. Protein product: CASSVAAESSYEQYF.

This clonotype was seen more than once but under ten times. V and J are TRBV20-1 and TRBJ2-7; 8 nucleotides match TRBD2. Germline V gives CDR1 DFQATT, CDR2 SNEGSKA (reference sequence). CDR3 length: 12 amino acids. Trimming removed 6 bases from V and 7 bases from J; junction bases left unmatched: 8. The CDR3 sequence is CSARGGADEQYF. The CDR3 bases are TGCAGTGCACGGGGGGGGGCGGATGAGCAGTACTTC.

This clonotype has just a few counts. CDR3 in DNA: TGTGCCAGCAGTTTAAGGGGGGGCCTTAAATCACCAACGCAGTATTTT. This gives the protein CASSLRGGLKSPTQYF. The chain combines TRBV27 with TRBJ2-3, with a possible D match to TRBD2 (7 bases). Trimming removed 2 bases at V and 9 bases at J, with 21 bases between. CDR3 size: 16 residues. The germline V gene encodes CDR1 MNHEY and CDR2 SMNVEV (reference sequence).

This clonotype was seen repeatedly, ten times or more. The chain recombines TRBV6-2 or TRBV6-3 with TRBJ1-2; no reliable D call. The V end lost 2 bases, the J end lost 4 bases, and 5 bases lay between the germline ends. This CDR3 is built from 12 residues. Looked up from germline, CDR1 is MNHEY and CDR2 is SVGEGT. The CDR3 sequence: CASSYLIYGYTF. The CDR3 region has the DNA TGTGCCAGCAGTTACCTTATCTATGGCTACACCTTC.

This clonotype occurred many times. This chain joins TRBV7-8 and TRBJ1-1; 7 bases agree with TRBD1. Losses at the gene ends were 2 bases for V and 2 bases for J; bases not matched to a gene: 5. The germline CDR1 and CDR2 sequences are SGHVS and FQNEAQ. CDR3 size: 15 residues. The CDR3 reads CASSLRRQGNTEAFF. Written as DNA, the CDR3 is TGTGCCAGCAGCTTAAGGCGACAGGGAAACACTGAAGCTTTCTTT.

Only one count was recorded for this clonotype. CDR3 bases: TGTGCCAGCAGCGTACAGGGCCCGGAAAACACCGGGGAGCTGTTTTTT. Residues: CASSVQGPENTGELFF. The chain joins TRBV9 to TRBJ2-2, with a weak D call TRBD1 (5 bases). This CDR3 region has 16 residues. V was trimmed by 1 base and J by 2 bases, leaving 12 bases between them. The germline V gene encodes CDR1 SGDLS and CDR2 YYNGEE.

J is TRBJ1-1 and V is TRBV18; 7 nucleotides align to TRBD1. This CDR3 has 15 amino acids. Germline V gives CDR1 KGHSH, CDR2 LQKENI. The J segment lost 1 base and the V segment lost 6 bases, leaving 8 bases of the junction unmatched. CDR3 residues: CASSQSWTGNTEAFF. The DNA of the CDR3 is TGTGCCAGCTCGCAGTCCTGGACAGGGAACACTGAAGCTTTCTTT.

Many counts were recorded for this clonotype. This chain joins TRBV20-1 and TRBJ1-1; D not resolved. The CDR3 has 14 residues. CDR1 DFQATT and CDR2 SNEGSKA come from the germline V gene (reference sequence). V shed 0 bases and J shed 3 bases, with 11 bases lying between them. The CDR3 bases are TGCAGTGCTAGAGAAGTATCACGCTACACTGAAGCTTTCTTT. Translation: CSAREVSRYTEAFF.

This clonotype has at least ten counts. The CDR3 is CASKGQGAQVDEAFF. CDR3 sequence (DNA): TGCGCCAGCAAGGGACAGGGGGCTCAAGTGGATGAAGCTTTCTTT. The chain links TRBV5-1 to TRBJ1-1; TRBD1 aligns across 12 bases. The V gene end was trimmed by 6 bases and the J gene end by 7 bases; junction bases not matched to a gene: 10. CDR1 is SGHRS and CDR2 is YFSETQ in the germline V gene. This CDR3 contains 15 residues.